These T cell receptor beta chains were read from a single sample in a study of graft-versus-host responses after intestinal transplantation. Assay: immunoSEQ multiplex PCR; the TCRdb copy retains only in-frame clones and omits some. The table shows under 25,000 clones, with around nine tenths occurring only once. Sequenced here: bone marrow, sampled around 120 days after transplant. The receptors were sampled from a human patient who received an intestinal transplant, so some T cells may come from the graft donor. Each CDR3 is given with its conserved first and last residue. D genes are given only for firm matches. Where a row states a size, it is once, few, many or the class of an expanded clone; other rows omit it.

D: TRBD2
V: TRBV27
J: TRBJ2-2
size: NA
DNA: TGTGCCAGCAGCCGAAGAGCGGGAGGACCTAACACCGGGGAGCTGTTTTTT
CDR3: CASSRRAGGPNTGELFF

D: NA
V: TRBV5-6
J: TRBJ1-3
size: NA
DNA: TGTGCCAGCAGCTTTGGTTCCCCCTCTGGAAACACCATATATTTT
CDR3: CASSFGSPSGNTIYF

D: NA
V: TRBV30
J: TRBJ1-2
size: NA
DNA: TGTGCCTGGAGTGGACAGGCAGCTAACTATGGCTACACCTTC
CDR3: CAWSGQAANYGYTF

D: NA
V: TRBV9
J: TRBJ1-1
size: NA
DNA: TGTGCCAGCAGCGTAGTTGGGGGAGAAGCTTTCTTT
CDR3: CASSVVGGEAFF

D: TRBD1
V: TRBV9
J: TRBJ2-1
size: NA
DNA: TGTGCCAGCAGCGTGGGGACAGGGTACAATGAGCAGTTCTTC
CDR3: CASSVGTGYNEQFF

D: NA
V: TRBV6-5
J: TRBJ2-3
size: NA
DNA: TGTGCCAGCAGGGTGGGCAGCCGGAAGCATACGCAGTATTTT
CDR3: CASRVGSRKHTQYF

D: NA
V: TRBV19
J: TRBJ2-1
size: NA
DNA: TGTGCCAGTAGGTCTAGCGAATACAATGAGCAGTTCTTC
CDR3: CASRSSEYNEQFF

D: NA
V: TRBV5-1
J: TRBJ2-1
size: NA
DNA: TGCGCCAGCAGCTTACCCCTAGGTGGAGGTGACAATGAGCAGTTCTTC
CDR3: CASSLPLGGGDNEQFF

D: NA
V: TRBV7-9
J: TRBJ2-5
size: once
DNA: TGTGCCAGCAGCTTTTTGGCACTTCAAGAGACCCAGTACTTC
CDR3: CASSFLALQETQYF

D: TRBD2
V: TRBV18
J: TRBJ2-1
size: NA
DNA: TGTGCCAGCTCCCTGACGGGCGGGAGATCCTACAATGAGCAGTTCTTC
CDR3: CASSLTGGRSYNEQFF

D: TRBD1
V: TRBV2
J: TRBJ1-2
size: NA
DNA: TGTGCCAGCAGTGACCTGACAGGGAGCCCTACGGGGGGCTACACCTTC
CDR3: CASSDLTGSPTGGYTF

D: NA
V: TRBV4-1
J: TRBJ2-2
size: NA
DNA: TGCGCCAGCAGCCAAGCCCTGCTCGGGAGAGGTACCGGGGAGCTGTTTTTT
CDR3: CASSQALLGRGTGELFF

D: TRBD2
V: TRBV18
J: TRBJ2-7
size: NA
DNA: TGTGCCAGCTCAACGATAGCGGGAGGGTTCCCCTACGAGCAGTACTTC
CDR3: CASSTIAGGFPYEQYF

D: NA
V: TRBV5-1
J: TRBJ2-1
size: NA
DNA: TGCGCCAGCAGACGGGACACTGAGCCCTACAATGAGCAGTTCTTC
CDR3: CASRRDTEPYNEQFF

D: TRBD1
V: TRBV30
J: TRBJ2-7
size: few
DNA: TGTGCCTGGTGTATAGGGGACAGGGTTGGCGAGCAGTACTTC
CDR3: CAWCIGDRVGEQYF

D: TRBD1
V: TRBV28
J: TRBJ2-5
size: NA
DNA: TGTGCCAGCAGTTTAAACAGGGGACGGACCCAGTACTTC
CDR3: CASSLNRGRTQYF

D: NA
V: TRBV2
J: TRBJ2-5
size: NA
DNA: TGTGCCAGCAGTGAAATAGACGAGACCCAGTACTTC
CDR3: CASSEIDETQYF

D: NA
V: TRBV7-3
J: TRBJ2-7
size: NA
DNA: TGTGCCAGCAGCTTAGGGGACTCCTTTAGCGAGCAGTACTTC
CDR3: CASSLGDSFSEQYF